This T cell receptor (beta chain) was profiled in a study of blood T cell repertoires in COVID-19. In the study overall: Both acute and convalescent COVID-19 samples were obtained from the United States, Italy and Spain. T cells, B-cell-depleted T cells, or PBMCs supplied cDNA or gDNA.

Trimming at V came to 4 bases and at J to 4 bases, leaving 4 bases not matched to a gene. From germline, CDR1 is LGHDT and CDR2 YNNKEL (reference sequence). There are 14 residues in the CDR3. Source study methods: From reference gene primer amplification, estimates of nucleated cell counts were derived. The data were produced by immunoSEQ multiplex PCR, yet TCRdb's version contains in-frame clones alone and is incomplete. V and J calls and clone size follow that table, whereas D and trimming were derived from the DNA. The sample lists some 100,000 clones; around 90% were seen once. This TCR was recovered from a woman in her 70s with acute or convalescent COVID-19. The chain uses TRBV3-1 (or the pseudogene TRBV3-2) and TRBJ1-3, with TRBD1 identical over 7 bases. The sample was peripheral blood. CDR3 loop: CASSPRDRGNTIYF. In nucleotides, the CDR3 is TGTGCCAGCAGCCCCCGGGACAGAGGAAACACCATATATTTT.